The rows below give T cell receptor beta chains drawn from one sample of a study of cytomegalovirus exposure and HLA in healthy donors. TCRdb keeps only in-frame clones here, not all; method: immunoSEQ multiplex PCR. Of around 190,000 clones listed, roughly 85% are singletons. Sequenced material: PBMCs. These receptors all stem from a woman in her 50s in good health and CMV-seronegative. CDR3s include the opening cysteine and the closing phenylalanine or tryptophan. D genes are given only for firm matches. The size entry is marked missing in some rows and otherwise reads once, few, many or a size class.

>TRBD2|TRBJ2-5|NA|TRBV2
TGTGCCAGCAGTCCTAGCGGAGGCGGAGAGACCCAGTACTTC
CASSPSGGGETQYF
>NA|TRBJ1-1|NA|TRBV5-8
TGTGCCAGCAGCTTATCCAGGCGGGGCGGGACTGAAGCTTTCTTT
CASSLSRRGGTEAFF
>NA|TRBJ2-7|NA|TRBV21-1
TGTGCCAGCAGCAAAGTAGGGAAGAGCGGGAGGGCCGGGGAGTACTTC
CASSKVGKSGRAGEYF
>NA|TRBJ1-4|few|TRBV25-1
TGTGCCAGCAGTGAAGACAGGATGGATAATGAAAAACTGTTTTTT
CASSEDRMDNEKLFF
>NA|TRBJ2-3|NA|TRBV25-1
TGTGCCAGCAGTGAGAGAGGGGGGGGGATACAGTATTTT
CASSERGGGIQYF
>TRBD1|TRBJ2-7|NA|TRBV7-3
TGTGCCAGCCGAGCGGGACAGGGCCCCTACGAGCAGTACTTC
CASRAGQGPYEQYF
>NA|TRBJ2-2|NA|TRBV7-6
TGTGCCAGCAGCTTCGGGGTCGGGGAGCTGTTTTTT
CASSFGVGELFF
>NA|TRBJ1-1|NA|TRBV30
TGTGCCTGGGCCTACTACGGACACCCGAACACTGAAGCTTTCTTT
CAWAYYGHPNTEAFF
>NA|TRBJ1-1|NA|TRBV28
TGTGCCAGCAGTTTAACGGGGGTGAACACTGAAGCTTTCTTT
CASSLTGVNTEAFF
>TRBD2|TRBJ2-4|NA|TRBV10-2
TGCGCCAGCAGTGGGATCTTAGGTAGCGGGTCGAACGATCTAGCCAAAAACATTCAGTACTTC
CASSGILGSGSNDLAKNIQYF
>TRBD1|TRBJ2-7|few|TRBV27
TGTGCCAGCAGTTTAGGGACAGGGCCCTACGAGCAGTACTTC
CASSLGTGPYEQYF
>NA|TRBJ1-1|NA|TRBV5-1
TGCGCCAGCAGACAGGGACACACTGAAGCTTTCTTT
CASRQGHTEAFF
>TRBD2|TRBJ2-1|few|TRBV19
TGTGCCAGCTCCCGGGGACTAGCGTTCAATGAGCAGTTCTTC
CASSRGLAFNEQFF
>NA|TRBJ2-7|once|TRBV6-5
TGTGCCAGCGGTCTGACTAGCTCCTACGAGCAGTACTTC
CASGLTSSYEQYF
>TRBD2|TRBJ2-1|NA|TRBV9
TGTGCCAGCAGCACGACTAGCGGGAGTGGCAATGAGCAGTTCTTC
CASSTTSGSGNEQFF
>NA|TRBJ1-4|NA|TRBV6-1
TGTGCCGTCCAGGACATACGGTGGGATGAAAAACTGTTTTTT
CAVQDIRWDEKLFF
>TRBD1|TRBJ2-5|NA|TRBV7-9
TGTGCCAGCAGCTTGGGGACAGGGGGTTTGTACACTCAAGAGACCCAGTACTTC
CASSLGTGGLYTQETQYF
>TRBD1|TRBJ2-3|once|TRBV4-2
TGTGCCAGCAGCCAAGGGGAGGGACAGGGACGCACAGATACGCAGTATTTT
CASSQGEGQGRTDTQYF
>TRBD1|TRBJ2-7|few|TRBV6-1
TGTGCCAGCAGCCGGGGACAGGGAATCTCCTTCCTCTCCTTC
CASSRGQGISFLSF
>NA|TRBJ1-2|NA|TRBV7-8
TGTGCCAGCAGCTTAAGGCGACTTCACGGCTACACCTTC
CASSLRRLHGYTF
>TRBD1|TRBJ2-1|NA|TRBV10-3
TGTGCCATCAGTGAACCCGGGACAGGGTACAATGAGCAGTTCTTC
CAISEPGTGYNEQFF
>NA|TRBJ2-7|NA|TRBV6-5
TGTGCCAGCAGTTACTCGACTAGCGAGCAGTACTTC
CASSYSTSEQYF
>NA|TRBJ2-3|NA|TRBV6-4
TGTGCCAGCAGTGTAAACTCCTTAAGTACGCAGTATTTT
CASSVNSLSTQYF
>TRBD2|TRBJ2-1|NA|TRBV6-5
TGTGCCAGCAGCGGGAGCGGGAGGGGCGGTGGGCAGTTCTTC
CASSGSGRGGGQFF
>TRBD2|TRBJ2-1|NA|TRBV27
TGTGCCAGCAGTTTCCGTATCATTCCGGGAGGCCCTTCTACCTACAATGAGCAGTTCTTC
CASSFRIIPGGPSTYNEQFF
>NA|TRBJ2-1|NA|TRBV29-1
TGCAGCGTTGAGGGTGGGGCTGTGGATGAGCAGTTCTTC
CSVEGGAVDEQFF
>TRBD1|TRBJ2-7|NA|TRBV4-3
TGCGCCAGCAGCCAATCAAGGACAGGGTCCTACGAGCAGTACTTC
CASSQSRTGSYEQYF
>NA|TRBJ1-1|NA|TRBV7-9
TGTGCCAGCAGCTTAGCGGGGCGGGGACTGAACACTGAAGCTTTCTTT
CASSLAGRGLNTEAFF
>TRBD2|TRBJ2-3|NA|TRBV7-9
TGTGCCAGCAGCCCTACTAGCGGGAGTCCCCTTACAGATACGCAGTATTTT
CASSPTSGSPLTDTQYF
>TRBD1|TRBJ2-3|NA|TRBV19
TGTGCCAGTAGTATCTGGACAGGAGCAGATACGCAGTATTTT
CASSIWTGADTQYF
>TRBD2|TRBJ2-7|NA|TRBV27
TGTGCCAGCAGTTTGAGCGGGAGTCAACGGGAGCAGTACTTC
CASSLSGSQREQYF
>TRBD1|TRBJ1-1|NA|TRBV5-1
TGCGCCAGCAGCTCGAATCCATATACAGGGGATTTGATGGTAGAAGCTTTCTTT
CASSSNPYTGDLMVEAFF
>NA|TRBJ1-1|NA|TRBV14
TGTGCCAGCAGCCAGTCCTGGGGGGAGGTGAGCACTGAAGCTTTCTTT
CASSQSWGEVSTEAFF
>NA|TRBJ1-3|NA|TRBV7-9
TGTGCCAGCAGCTTAGTCTCAACAGGGCCTGGAAACACCATATATTTT
CASSLVSTGPGNTIYF
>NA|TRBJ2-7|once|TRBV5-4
TGTGCCAGCAGCTTGGCCGAGAGTAAGTACTTC
CASSLAESKYF
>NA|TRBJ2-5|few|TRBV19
TGTGCCAGTAGTATAAGTCGCCGAGTACTACCACTTCGGGAGACCCAGTACTTC
CASSISRRVLPLRETQYF
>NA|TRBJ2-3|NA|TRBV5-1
TGCGCCAGCGCCCTGGCGGTTAGCACAGATACGCAGTATTTT
CASALAVSTDTQYF
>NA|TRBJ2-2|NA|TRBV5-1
TGCGCCAGCAGCTTCCTGGGGGGAACGGCGAACACCGGGGAGCTGTTTTTT
CASSFLGGTANTGELFF
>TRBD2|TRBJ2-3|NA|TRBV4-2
TGTGCCAGCACCGCGGGACTAGCGGGAGGGTCCACAGATACGCAGTATTTT
CASTAGLAGGSTDTQYF
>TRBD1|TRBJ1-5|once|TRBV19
TGTGCCAGTAGTACCCAGGGGGCGAGCAATCAGCCCCAGCATTTT
CASSTQGASNQPQHF
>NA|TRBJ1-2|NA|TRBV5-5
TGTGCCAGCAGCTTGGAGGGGGTCGGCGGCTACACCTTC
CASSLEGVGGYTF
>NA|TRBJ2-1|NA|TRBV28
TGTGCCAGCAGCTCTCTAGGGAGCAATGAGCAGTTCTTC
CASSSLGSNEQFF
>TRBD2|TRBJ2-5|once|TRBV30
TGTGCCTGGAGCCCGGCGGGAGAAGAGACCCAGTACTTC
CAWSPAGEETQYF
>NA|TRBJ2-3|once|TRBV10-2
TGCGCCAGCAGTGACGCCGGGGATACGCAGTATTTT
CASSDAGDTQYF
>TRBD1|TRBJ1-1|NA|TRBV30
TGTGCCTGGAGTGTGAGGGACAGGACTGAAGCTTTCTTT
CAWSVRDRTEAFF
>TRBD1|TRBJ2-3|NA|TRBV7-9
TGTGCCAGCAGCACTACCGGGACAGGGGGCGCGAGTACGCAGTATTTT
CASSTTGTGGASTQYF
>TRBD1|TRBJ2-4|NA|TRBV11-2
TGTGCCAGCAGCGGACGGACAGGGAATCCTCCAGCCAAAAACATTCAGTACTTC
CASSGRTGNPPAKNIQYF
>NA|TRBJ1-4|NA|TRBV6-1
TGTGCCAGCAGTGAAGATAAAACAGGACCTTATGCAACTAATGAAAAACTGTTTTTT
CASSEDKTGPYATNEKLFF
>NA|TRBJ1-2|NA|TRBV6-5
TGTGCCAGCAGTAAGGGCTGGGGGGGGGACTATGGCTACACCTTC
CASSKGWGGDYGYTF
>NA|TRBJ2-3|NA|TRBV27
TGTGCCAGCAGTTTAACCCCACTTAGCACAGATACGCAGTATTTT
CASSLTPLSTDTQYF
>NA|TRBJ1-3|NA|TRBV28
TGTGCCAGCAGTTTATATCAGGGTAGTGGAAACACCATATATTTT
CASSLYQGSGNTIYF
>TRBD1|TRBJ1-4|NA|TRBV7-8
TGTGCCAGCAGCCGAGACAGGGGTCTGGATGAAAAACTGTTTTTT
CASSRDRGLDEKLFF
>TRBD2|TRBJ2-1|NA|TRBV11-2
TGTGCCAGCAGCTTCCTAGCGGGAGAGAGCTCTAAGCAGTTCTTC
CASSFLAGESSKQFF